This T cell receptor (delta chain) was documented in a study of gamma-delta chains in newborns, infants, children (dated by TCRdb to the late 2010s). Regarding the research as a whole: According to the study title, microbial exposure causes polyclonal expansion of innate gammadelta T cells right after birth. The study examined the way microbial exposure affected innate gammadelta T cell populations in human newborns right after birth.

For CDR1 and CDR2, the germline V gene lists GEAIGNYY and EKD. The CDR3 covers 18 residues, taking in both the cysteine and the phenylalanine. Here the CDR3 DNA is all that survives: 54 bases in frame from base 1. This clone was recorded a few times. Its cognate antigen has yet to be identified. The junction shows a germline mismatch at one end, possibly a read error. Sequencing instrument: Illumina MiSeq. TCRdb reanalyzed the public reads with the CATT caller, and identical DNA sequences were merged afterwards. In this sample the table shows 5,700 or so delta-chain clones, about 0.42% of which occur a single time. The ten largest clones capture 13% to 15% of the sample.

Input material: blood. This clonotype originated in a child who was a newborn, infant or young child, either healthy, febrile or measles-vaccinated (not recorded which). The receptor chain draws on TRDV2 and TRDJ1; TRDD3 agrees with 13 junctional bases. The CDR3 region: CACGTLLGDTRYTDKLIF. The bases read TGTGCCTGTGGCACCTTACTGGGGGATACGCGGTACACCGATAAACTCATCTTT.